The 19 T cell receptor beta chains presented below share a single source sample, sequenced in a study of blood T cell repertoires in COVID-19. The method was immunoSEQ multiplex PCR; TCRdb's version includes in-frame clones alone and lacks a portion of them. Here the sample spans some 400,000 clones, approximately 89% being singletons. Input material: PBMCs or T cells enriched from blood (not recorded which). Receptor source: a woman in her thirties who had recovered from COVID-19.

V usage is TRBV19 and J usage is TRBJ2-1; no definite D call. Germline-derived CDR1 and CDR2 are LNHDA and SQIVND (reference sequence). The CDR3 loop spans 12 amino acids. With 7 bases removed from V and 4 bases from J, the gap between germline ends came to 8 bases. This chain's CDR3 is CASTSLYNEQFF. The CDR3, as DNA: TGTGCCAGTACGAGCCTTTACAATGAGCAGTTCTTC.

V and J are TRBV28 and TRBJ1-4, with D hard to call. The CDR3 contains 16 residues. Germline V gene lookup returns CDR1 MDHEN and CDR2 SYDVKM. V shed 4 bases and J shed 8 bases, with 20 bases lying between them. Here the CDR3 DNA reads TGTGCCAGCAGTTCACCCAGGAGGCGGGGTGGGGAAAAACTGTTTTTT. Its translation: CASSSPRRRGGEKLFF.

The chain links TRBV29-1 to TRBJ1-4; TRBD1 aligns across 7 bases. This CDR3 region has 15 residues. V trimming: 5 bases; J trimming: 2 bases; junction bases outside the gene matches: 8. Germline V CDR1 and CDR2: SQVTM, ANQGSEA. CDR3 loop: CSVSAGQPTNEKLFF. CDR3 sequence (DNA): TGCAGCGTTTCGGCGGGACAGCCTACTAATGAAAAACTGTTTTTT.

V is TRBV30 and J is TRBJ2-7; 12 nucleotides agree with TRBD2. The length of the CDR3 is 16 residues. The junction had 12 bases not matched to a gene; V was cut back by 3 bases and J by 6 bases. The germline gives CDR1 GTSNPN, CDR2 SVGIG (reference sequence). The DNA for the CDR3 is TGTGCCTGGAGCCCGCCCCCAACTAGCGGGAGGTTCGAGCAGTACTTC. The encoded protein is CAWSPPPTSGRFEQYF.

V usage is TRBV9 and J usage is TRBJ1-2, with 8 bases aligning to TRBD1. Trimming removed 3 bases from V and 0 bases from J; junction bases left unmatched: 7. In germline, CDR1 is SGDLS, CDR2 YYNGEE. The length of the CDR3 is 16 residues. This chain's CDR3 is CASSAQPGQANYGYTF. CDR3 in DNA: TGTGCCAGCAGCGCCCAACCGGGACAGGCTAACTATGGCTACACCTTC.

The sample holds one count of this clone. The V call is TRBV6-5, the J call TRBJ1-2; 9 nucleotides match TRBD1. Per germline, CDR1 MNHEY and CDR2 SVGAGI. The junction had 3 bases not matched to a gene; V was cut back by 6 bases and J by 1 base. The CDR3 loop spans 14 amino acids. CDR3 sequence: CASRGTGFNYGYTF. The DNA for the CDR3 is TGTGCCAGCAGAGGGACAGGGTTTAACTATGGCTACACCTTC.

The chain has TRBV7-3 and TRBJ2-3; TRBD2 might be the D (6 bases). The CDR3 spans 14 residues. The V gene lost 5 bases and the J gene lost 0 bases, with 9 bases spanning the gap. The germline gives CDR1 SGHTA, CDR2 FQGTGA. In DNA form, the CDR3 reads TGTGCCAGCAGCCTCGGGACTAGCACAGATACGCAGTATTTT. It yields the protein CASSLGTSTDTQYF.

This chain links TRBV5-1 with TRBJ2-5, with a weak D call TRBD2 (6 bases). The germline V gene has CDR1 SGHRS and CDR2 YFSETQ. The CDR3 totals 13 residues. V was pared by 2 bases and J by 5 bases, with 10 bases between. Here the CDR3 DNA reads TGCGCCAGCAGCTTCCCGGGAGTCGAGACCCAGTACTTC. Its protein is CASSFPGVETQYF.

The J gene is TRBJ1-5, the V gene TRBV15; D remains unclear. Germline V lookup: CDR1 LNHNV, CDR2 YYDKDF (reference sequence). The CDR3 has 15 residues. V lost 0 bases to trimming and J lost 7 bases, with 13 bases between them. CDR3 in amino acids: CATSRDRGVGQPQHF. The CDR3 DNA reads as TGTGCCACCAGCAGAGATCGGGGTGTAGGACAGCCCCAGCATTTT.

The rearrangement links TRBV27 to TRBJ1-1, with D uncertain. V lost 2 bases to trimming and J lost 14 bases, with 21 bases between them. The V gene's germline CDR1 is MNHEY and CDR2 SMNVEV (reference sequence). The length of the CDR3 is 14 residues. DNA for the CDR3: TGTGCCAGCAGTTTAATCCCCACTCAGACTTTCGGCTTCTTT. Its protein product is CASSLIPTQTFGFF.

The chain is built from TRBV5-8 and TRBJ1-3, with 7 bases that match TRBD1. CDR1 and CDR2 from the germline V gene are SGHTS and YDEGEE. This CDR3 comprises 13 residues. Trimming at V came to 1 base and at J to 8 bases, leaving 3 bases not matched to a gene. CDR3 residues: CASSLRGTDTIYF. CDR3 sequence (DNA): TGTGCCAGCAGCTTGCGAGGGACAGACACCATATATTTT. Full variable domain (missing parts from reference TRBV5-8 and TRBJ1-3): EAGVTQSPTHLIKTRGQQATLRCSPISGHTSVYWYQQALGLGLQFLLWYDEGEERNRGNFPPRFSGRQFPNYSSELNVNALELEDSALYLCASSLRGTDTIYFGEGSWLTVV.

V and J are TRBV6-6 and TRBJ1-6, with 9 bases lining up with TRBD1. The CDR3 consists of 15 residues. Germline values: CDR1 MNHNY, CDR2 SVGAGI (reference sequence). Trimming removed 6 bases from V and 7 bases from J; junction bases left unmatched: 7. This CDR3 is CASRQTGGANSPLHF. The CDR3 coding sequence is TGTGCCAGCAGGCAAACAGGGGGCGCGAATTCACCCCTCCACTTT.

The chain joins TRBV21-1 to TRBJ2-1; TRBD2 is the table's D call and was not checked against the DNA. TRBV21-1 corresponds to a pseudogene. The CDR3 is 16 residues long. DNA of the CDR3: TGTGCCAGCAGCAAAGCGAGTCGGCGGGGCTACAATGAGCAGTTCTTC. Translating gives CASSKASRRGYNEQFF.

V is TRBV30 and J is TRBJ1-1, with a tentative D call TRBD1 (5 bases). The CDR3 sequence is 14 residues long. V lost 0 bases to trimming and J lost 3 bases, with 11 bases between them. CDR1 GTSNPN and CDR2 SVGIG come from the germline V gene (reference sequence). CDR3 DNA sequence: TGTGCCTGGAGTGTCGACAGCTTCTACACTGAAGCTTTCTTT. This gives the protein CAWSVDSFYTEAFF.

The CDR3 DNA is TGTGCCAGCAGCAGCAGGGTGGCTGGGGTACTGTTTTTT. Its protein is CASSSRVAGVLFF. V gene TRBV7-9 combines with J gene TRBJ1-4; a possible D gene is TRBD1 (5 bases). V shed 5 bases and J shed 13 bases, with 17 bases lying between them. CDR1 SEHNR and CDR2 FQNEAQ come from the germline V gene (reference sequence). This CDR3 has 13 amino acids.

This sequence joins TRBV6-5 and TRBJ1-6; D gene uncertain. The CDR3 is 15 residues long. Trimming stripped 0 bases from V and 10 bases from J, with 13 bases between. Germline lookup yields CDR1 MNHEY and CDR2 SVGAGI. The CDR3 nucleotides read TGTGCCAGCAGTTACTCGGCCTTGGCGGGATCACCCCTCCACTTT. Protein sequence: CASSYSALAGSPLHF.

The chain links TRBV11-2 to TRBJ2-1; TRBD1 aligns across 7 bases. The germline V gene encodes CDR1 SGHAT and CDR2 FQNNGV. This CDR3 contains 16 residues. J gave up 6 bases and V 5 bases, and 13 bases lay outside the gene matches. The CDR3 reads CASSKWLGQEINEQFF. The CDR3 DNA reads TGTGCCAGCAGCAAATGGCTAGGACAGGAGATCAATGAGCAGTTCTTC.

The chain employs TRBV5-1 and TRBJ2-6; TRBD2 is a possible D gene (5 bases). The germline V and J ends were trimmed by 1 base and 2 bases, with 10 bases remaining between them. CDR3 length equals 16 residues. Looked up from germline, CDR1 is SGHRS and CDR2 is YFSETQ. The CDR3 here is CASSLWVRAGANVLTF. Written as DNA, the CDR3 is TGCGCCAGCAGCTTGTGGGTGAGGGCTGGGGCCAACGTCCTGACTTTC.

This clone has a single count. This chain uses TRBV18 with TRBJ2-1, with TRBD1 identical over 7 bases. The CDR3 is 16 amino acids. The V and J ends lost 2 bases and 0 bases, in that order; junction bases with no gene match: 4. Germline V gene data show CDR1 as KGHSH and CDR2 as LQKENI. The CDR3 loop reads CASSPTGVSSYNEQFF. CDR3 sequence (DNA): TGTGCCAGCTCACCAACAGGGGTCAGCTCCTACAATGAGCAGTTCTTC. The full variable domain, with the rest looked up from reference TRBV18 and TRBJ2-1, is NAGVMQNPRHLVRRRGQEARLRCSPMKGHSHVYWYRQLPEEGLKFMVYLQKENIIDESGMPKERFSAEFPKEGPSILRIQQVVRGDSAAYFCASSPTGVSSYNEQFFGPGTRLTVL.